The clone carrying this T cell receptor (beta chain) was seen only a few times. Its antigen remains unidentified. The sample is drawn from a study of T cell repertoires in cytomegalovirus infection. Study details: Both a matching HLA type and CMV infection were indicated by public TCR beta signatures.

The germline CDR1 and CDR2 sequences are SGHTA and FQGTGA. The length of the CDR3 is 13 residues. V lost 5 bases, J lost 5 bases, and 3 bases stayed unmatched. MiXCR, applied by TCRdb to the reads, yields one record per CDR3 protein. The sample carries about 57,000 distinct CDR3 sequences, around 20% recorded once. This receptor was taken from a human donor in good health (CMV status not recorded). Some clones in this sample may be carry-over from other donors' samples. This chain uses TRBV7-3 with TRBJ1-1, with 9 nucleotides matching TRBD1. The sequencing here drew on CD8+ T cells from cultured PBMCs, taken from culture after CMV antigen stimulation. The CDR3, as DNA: TGTGCCAGCAGCCCGGGACAGGGAACTGAAGCTTTCTTT. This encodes CASSPGQGTEAFF.